This TCR beta chain comes out of a study of blood T cells in healthy people across ages. Using a J-beta primer mix together with a sample-barcoded 5' primer, a second PCR was run for about 6 to 12 cycles. With 12 random nucleotides, a template-switch adaptor tagged each individual cDNA molecule. TCRdb recomputed calls from the 5' RACE reads with MiXCR, one row per CDR3 protein. Of roughly 1,800,000 distinct CDR3 sequences in the sample, around 48% were seen once. Sample donors were healthy Caucasian individuals that came from Russia, aged roughly 6 to 100. They isolated at least 6.5 million PBMCs from each sample. With regard to this clonotype: Its antigen is unidentified.

Findings of the study overall: There were more naive CD4+ cells and higher diversity in long-lived donors than in aged donors.

This CDR3 has 15 residues. Trimming left V 0 bases short and J 2 bases short, with 11 bases between. The germline V gene encodes CDR1 SGDLS and CDR2 YYNGEE. Specimen: blood. The chain joins TRBV9 to TRBJ1-2, with D perhaps TRBD1 (6 bases). The receptor was isolated from a woman in her thirties or forties in good health. In DNA form, the CDR3 reads TGTGCCAGCAGCGTAGGAACAGGGATAAACTATGGCTACACCTTC. The encoded protein is CASSVGTGINYGYTF.